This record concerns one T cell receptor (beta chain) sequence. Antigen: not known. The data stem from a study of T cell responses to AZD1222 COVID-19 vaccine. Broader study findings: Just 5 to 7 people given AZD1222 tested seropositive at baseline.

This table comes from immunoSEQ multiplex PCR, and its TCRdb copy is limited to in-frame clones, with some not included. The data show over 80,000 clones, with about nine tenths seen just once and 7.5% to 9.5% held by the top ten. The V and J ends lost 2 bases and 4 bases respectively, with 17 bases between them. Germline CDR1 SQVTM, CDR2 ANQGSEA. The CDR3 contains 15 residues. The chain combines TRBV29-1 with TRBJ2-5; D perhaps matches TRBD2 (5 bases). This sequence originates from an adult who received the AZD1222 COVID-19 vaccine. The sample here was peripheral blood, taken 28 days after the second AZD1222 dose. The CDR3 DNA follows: TGCAGCGTTGAAACCCTCCTCGCCAGCGGAGAGACCCAGTACTTC. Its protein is CSVETLLASGETQYF.